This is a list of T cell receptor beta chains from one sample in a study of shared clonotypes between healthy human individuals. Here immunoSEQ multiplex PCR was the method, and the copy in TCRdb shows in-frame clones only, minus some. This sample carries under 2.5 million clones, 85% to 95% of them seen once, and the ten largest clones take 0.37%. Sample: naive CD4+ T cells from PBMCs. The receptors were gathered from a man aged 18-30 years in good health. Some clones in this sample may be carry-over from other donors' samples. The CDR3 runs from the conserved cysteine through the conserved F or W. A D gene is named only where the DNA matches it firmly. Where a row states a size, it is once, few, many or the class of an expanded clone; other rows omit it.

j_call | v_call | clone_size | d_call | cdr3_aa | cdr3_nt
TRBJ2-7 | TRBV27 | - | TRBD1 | CASSLEGTGRLYEQYF | TGTGCCAGCAGTTTAGAGGGGACAGGGAGGCTTTACGAGCAGTACTTC
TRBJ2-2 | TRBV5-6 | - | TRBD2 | CASSFSGWNTGELFF | TGTGCCAGCAGCTTTAGCGGGTGGAACACCGGGGAGCTGTTTTTT
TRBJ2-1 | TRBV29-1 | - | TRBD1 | CSVGGQGYEQFF | TGCAGCGTGGGGGGACAGGGCTATGAGCAGTTCTTC
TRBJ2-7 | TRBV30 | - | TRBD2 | CAWSGGGAEQYF | TGTGCCTGGAGTGGGGGAGGGGCCGAGCAGTACTTC
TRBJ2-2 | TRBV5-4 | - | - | CASSLGPDTGELFF | TGTGCCAGCAGCTTGGGACCTGATACCGGGGAGCTGTTTTTT
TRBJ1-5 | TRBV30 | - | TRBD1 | CAWSVSGGQEDQPQHF | TGTGCCTGGAGTGTTTCGGGGGGACAGGAGGATCAGCCCCAGCATTTT
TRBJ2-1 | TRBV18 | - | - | CASSPSLGTGNNEQFF | TGTGCCAGCTCACCATCTTTAGGGACTGGCAACAATGAGCAGTTCTTC
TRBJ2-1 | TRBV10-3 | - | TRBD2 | CAISASASGTYNEQFF | TGTGCCATCAGTGCCTCTGCTAGCGGAACCTACAATGAGCAGTTCTTC
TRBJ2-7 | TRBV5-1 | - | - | CASSPIRGGSYEQYF | TGCGCCAGCAGCCCAATTAGGGGGGGCTCGTACGAGCAGTACTTC
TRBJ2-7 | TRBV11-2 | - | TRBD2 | CASSPLGTSGRTSPYEQYF | TGTGCCAGCAGCCCCCTCGGGACTAGCGGGCGAACCTCCCCCTACGAGCAGTACTTC
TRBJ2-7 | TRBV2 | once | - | CASIGRGGEQYF | TGTGCCAGCATCGGCAGGGGAGGGGAGCAGTACTTC
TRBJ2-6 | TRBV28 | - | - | CASSLGRIQGYSSGANVLTF | TGTGCCAGCAGTTTAGGTAGAATACAGGGTTATAGCTCTGGGGCCAACGTCCTGACTTTC
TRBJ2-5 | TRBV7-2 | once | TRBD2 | CASSPIRYQEGGRGETQYF | TGTGCCAGCAGCCCCATAAGATACCAGGAGGGAGGGCGGGGAGAGACCCAGTACTTC
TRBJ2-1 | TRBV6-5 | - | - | CASSYSTGHPEQFF | TGTGCCAGCAGTTACTCAACGGGACACCCGGAGCAGTTCTTC
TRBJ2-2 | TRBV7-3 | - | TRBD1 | CASSLRSTGGTGELFF | TGTGCCAGCAGCTTAAGGTCGACAGGGGGCACCGGGGAGCTGTTTTTT
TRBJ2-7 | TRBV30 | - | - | CAWSGGQWVF | TGTGCCTGGAGTGGGGGCCAGTGGGTCTTC
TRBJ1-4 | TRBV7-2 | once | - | CASSRQGLNEKLFF | TGTGCCAGCAGCCGTCAGGGGCTTAATGAAAAACTGTTTTTT
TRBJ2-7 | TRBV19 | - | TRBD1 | CASSRDRSYEQYF | TGTGCCAGTAGTAGGGACAGGTCCTACGAGCAGTACTTC
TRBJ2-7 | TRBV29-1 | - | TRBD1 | CSYSGTGAIYEQYF | TGCAGCTATTCTGGGACAGGGGCGATCTACGAGCAGTACTTC
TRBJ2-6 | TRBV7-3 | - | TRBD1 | CASSLISRPGQAVLETDGANVLTF | TGTGCCAGCAGCTTAATTTCAAGACCGGGACAGGCCGTCCTGGAAACCGACGGGGCCAACGTCCTGACTTTC
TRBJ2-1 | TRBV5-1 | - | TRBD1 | CASSSPQGASGAYNEQFF | TGCGCCAGCAGCTCGCCCCAGGGGGCATCAGGGGCCTACAATGAGCAGTTCTTC
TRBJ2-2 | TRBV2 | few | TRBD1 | CASRDRPIFTGELFF | TGTGCCAGCAGGGACAGGCCTATCTTCACCGGGGAGCTGTTTTTT
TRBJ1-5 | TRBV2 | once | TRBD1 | CASSEATGGQPQHF | TGTGCCAGCAGTGAAGCAACAGGGGGACAGCCCCAGCATTTT
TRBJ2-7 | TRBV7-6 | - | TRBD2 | CASSFLAGASSYEQYF | TGTGCCAGCAGCTTTTTAGCGGGAGCTAGCTCCTACGAGCAGTACTTC
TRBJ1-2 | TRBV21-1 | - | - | CASNLGPRGGYGYTF | TGTGCCAGCAACTTGGGGCCCAGGGGAGGCTATGGCTACACCTTC
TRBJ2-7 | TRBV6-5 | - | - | CATTVAYEQYF | TGTGCCACCACAGTAGCCTACGAGCAGTACTTC
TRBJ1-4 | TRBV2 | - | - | CAGTFQSEKLFF | TGTGCCGGAACGTTTCAGTCGGAAAAACTGTTTTTT
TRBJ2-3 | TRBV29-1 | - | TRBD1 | CSVEGQGYLTDTQYF | TGCAGCGTTGAAGGACAGGGCTATTTGACAGATACGCAGTATTTT
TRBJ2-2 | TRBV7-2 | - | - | CASTLYSTGELFF | TGTGCCAGCACCCTTTACAGCACCGGGGAGCTGTTTTTT
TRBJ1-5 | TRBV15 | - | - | CATSRDPITNQPQHF | TGTGCCACCAGCAGAGACCCGATAACAAATCAGCCCCAGCATTTT
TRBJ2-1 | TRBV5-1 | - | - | CASSSEPFMSGDEQFF | TGCGCCAGCAGCTCCGAACCCTTTATGTCAGGAGATGAGCAGTTCTTC
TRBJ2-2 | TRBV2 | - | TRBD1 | CASISRTGDILNTGELFF | TGTGCCAGCATCTCCCGGACAGGGGACATTTTGAACACCGGGGAGCTGTTTTTT
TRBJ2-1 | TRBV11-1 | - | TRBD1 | CASSFDRVPFF | TGTGCCAGCAGCTTTGACAGGGTACCGTTCTTC
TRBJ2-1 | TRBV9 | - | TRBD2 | CASSVAPSGVEQFF | TGTGCCAGCAGCGTAGCTCCCAGCGGGGTTGAGCAGTTCTTC
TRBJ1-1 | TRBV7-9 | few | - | CASSLALRQNTEAFF | TGTGCCAGCAGCTTAGCGCTAAGGCAGAACACTGAAGCTTTCTTT
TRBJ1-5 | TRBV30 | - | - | CAWTFGGINQPQHF | TGTGCCTGGACCTTCGGGGGAATCAATCAGCCCCAGCATTTT
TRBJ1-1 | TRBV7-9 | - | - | CASSLDGGTEAFF | TGTGCCAGCAGCTTAGATGGGGGCACTGAAGCTTTCTTT
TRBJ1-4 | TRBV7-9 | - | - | CASSLTDEKLFF | TGTGCCAGCAGCTTGACTGATGAAAAACTGTTTTTT
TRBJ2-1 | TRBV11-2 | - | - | CASSLGPTNEQFF | TGTGCCAGCAGCTTAGGCCCTACCAATGAGCAGTTCTTC
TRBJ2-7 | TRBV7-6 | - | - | CASSLGPQSHYEQYF | TGTGCCAGCAGCTTAGGTCCACAATCCCACTACGAGCAGTACTTC
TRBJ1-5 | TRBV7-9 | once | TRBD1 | CASSPGTGNQPQHF | TGTGCCAGCAGCCCCGGGACAGGGAATCAGCCCCAGCATTTT
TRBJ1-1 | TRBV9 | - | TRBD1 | CASSARTGGVNTEAFF | TGTGCCAGCAGCGCAAGGACAGGGGGGGTGAACACTGAAGCTTTCTTT
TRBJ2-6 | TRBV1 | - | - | CTSRGAQSRANVLTF | TGCACCAGCAGAGGTGCACAAAGTCGGGCCAACGTCCTGACTTTC
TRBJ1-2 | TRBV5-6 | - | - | CASSLKSTNYGYTF | TGTGCCAGCAGCTTGAAGAGTACTAACTATGGCTACACCTTC
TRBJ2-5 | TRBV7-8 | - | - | CASSLAPGAGQETQYF | TGTGCCAGCAGCTTAGCCCCCGGGGCAGGGCAAGAGACCCAGTACTTC
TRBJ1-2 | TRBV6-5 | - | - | CASSYSFGGAYGYTF | TGTGCCAGCAGTTACTCCTTCGGCGGGGCCTATGGCTACACCTTC
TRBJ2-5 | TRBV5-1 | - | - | CASGAYGHAAQETQYF | TGCGCCAGCGGCGCGTACGGGCACGCCGCCCAAGAGACCCAGTACTTC
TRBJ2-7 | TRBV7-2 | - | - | CASSFSGVPGYEQYF | TGTGCCAGCAGCTTCTCCGGGGTCCCGGGTTACGAGCAGTACTTC
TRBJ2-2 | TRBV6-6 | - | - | CASSLLMNTGELFF | TGTGCCAGCAGTTTATTAATGAACACCGGGGAGCTGTTTTTT
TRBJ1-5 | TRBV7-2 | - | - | CASRDLGYSNQPQHF | TGTGCCAGCAGGGATTTGGGGTACAGCAATCAGCCCCAGCATTTT
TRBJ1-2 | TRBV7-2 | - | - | CASSPTTNYGYTF | TGTGCCAGCAGCCCCACGACGAACTATGGCTACACCTTC
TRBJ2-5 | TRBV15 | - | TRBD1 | CATSRDRGTADPWGETQYF | TGTGCCACCAGCAGAGACAGAGGGACAGCAGACCCCTGGGGGGAGACCCAGTACTTC
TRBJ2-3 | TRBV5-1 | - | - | CASSGAGPTDTQYF | TGCGCCAGCAGTGGGGCGGGCCCCACAGATACGCAGTATTTT
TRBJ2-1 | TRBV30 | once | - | CAWEGENEQFF | TGTGCCTGGGAGGGCGAGAATGAGCAGTTCTTC
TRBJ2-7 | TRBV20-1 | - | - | CSAARVNEQYF | TGCAGTGCCGCTCGGGTTAACGAGCAGTACTTC